A selection of T cell receptor beta chains follows, all from one sample in a study of cytotoxic CD8 clonotypes in ibrutinib-treated CLL. TCRdb's copy holds only in-frame clones and misses some; the assay was immunoSEQ multiplex PCR. The table lists under 300,000 clones, less than 85% of them singletons. The sample was PBMCs, taken at disease progression, from a patient treated with ibrutinib. Receptors were obtained from a human donor with chronic lymphocytic leukemia. Both conserved end residues are part of each CDR3. The D gene is left open where the match is weak. The size of a clone is reported for some rows only, either as once, few or many, or as a class for expanded clones.

cdr3_nt | cdr3_aa | d_call | j_call | v_call | clone_size | cdr3_length
TGTGCCAGCTCACCACTAGCGGGGCCTTACAATGAGCAGTTCTTC | CASSPLAGPYNEQFF | TRBD2 | TRBJ2-1 | TRBV18 | NA | 15
TGTGCCATCAGTGAAAGGGGGGGCGGAGCTGGGGCCAACGTCCTGACTTTC | CAISERGGGAGANVLTF | NA | TRBJ2-6 | TRBV10-3 | NA | 17
TGTGCCAGCAGCGTAGGTAGGGGTTCGGAAGGCTACACCTTC | CASSVGRGSEGYTF | NA | TRBJ1-2 | TRBV9 | NA | 14
TGTGCCAGCAGTTACCGGGGGGACGGCACCGGGGAGCTGTTTTTT | CASSYRGDGTGELFF | TRBD2 | TRBJ2-2 | TRBV6-6 | few | 15
TGCGCCAGCAGCCAAGATGGGGCCGAGCAGTACTTC | CASSQDGAEQYF | NA | TRBJ2-7 | TRBV4-3 | NA | 12
TGCAGCGTTTCCGGGTCTAGCAATCAGCCCCAGCATTTT | CSVSGSSNQPQHF | NA | TRBJ1-5 | TRBV29-1 | few | 13
TGTGCCAGCATTTACCAGGGGGCGGGTGGCTACACCTTC | CASIYQGAGGYTF | TRBD1 | TRBJ1-2 | TRBV2 | NA | 13
TGCGCCAGCAGCTTCCCCGACCTAAGGGACAGGCGGGGCACAGATACGCAGTATTTT | CASSFPDLRDRRGTDTQYF | TRBD1 | TRBJ2-3 | TRBV5-1 | NA | 19
TGTGCCAGCAGCACCTCCTGGAGTGGCTACACCTTC | CASSTSWSGYTF | NA | TRBJ1-2 | TRBV11-2 | NA | 12
TGCGCCAGCACTGCTTTGGTAGCCTTAGCGGGGGGGCCGATTCCATACGAGCAGTACTTC | CASTALVALAGGPIPYEQYF | TRBD2 | TRBJ2-7 | TRBV10-2 | NA | 20
TGCAGCGTTGAAGGCCGGGAAACAGATACGCAGTATTTT | CSVEGRETDTQYF | NA | TRBJ2-3 | TRBV29-1 | NA | 13
TGTGCCAGTACCCCCTCAGGGGGGGCACGTCAGCCCCAGCATTTT | CASTPSGGARQPQHF | TRBD1 | TRBJ1-5 | TRBV19 | few | 15
TGTGCCAGCAGTGAACTCAGGAGCAATCAGCCCCAGCATTTT | CASSELRSNQPQHF | NA | TRBJ1-5 | TRBV2 | NA | 14
TGCGCCAGCAGCTTGGAAGTTAGCGGGACCGGGGAGCAGTACTTC | CASSLEVSGTGEQYF | TRBD2 | TRBJ2-7 | TRBV5-1 | NA | 15
TGTGCCAGCAGGCCTGGGGCGGGAGGACCCCCGTACAATGAGCAGTTCTTC | CASRPGAGGPPYNEQFF | TRBD2 | TRBJ2-1 | TRBV28 | NA | 17
TGTGCCAGCAGTTTCTCGGGAGTCCCCAGTCAGCCCCAGCATTTT | CASSFSGVPSQPQHF | NA | TRBJ1-5 | TRBV27 | NA | 15
TGTGCCAGTAGTTACCCCAGATTGGGCACTGAAGCTTTCTTT | CASSYPRLGTEAFF | NA | TRBJ1-1 | TRBV19 | NA | 14
TGTGCCAGCCGACGGGAGTCCCCCGGGAATGAGCAGTTCTTC | CASRRESPGNEQFF | NA | TRBJ2-1 | TRBV6-6 | NA | 14
TGTGCCAGCAGCTTAAAACCCCTCGGGGGACGCACTGAAGCTTTCTTT | CASSLKPLGGRTEAFF | NA | TRBJ1-1 | TRBV7-3 | once | 16
TGTGCCAGCACCTTTATAGGGGACAGGGAGGGAACAACCTTC | CASTFIGDREGTTF | TRBD1 | TRBJ1-2 | TRBV6-5 | NA | 14
TGTGCCAGCAGCTCGTCCGTGGGGGGAGCCCAGTACTTC | CASSSSVGGAQYF | NA | TRBJ2-5 | TRBV6-1 | few | 13
TGCGCCAGCAGCCCAGACGGACAGGGGGCGTGGGAGACCCAGTACTTC | CASSPDGQGAWETQYF | TRBD1 | TRBJ2-5 | TRBV4-3 | NA | 16
TGTGCTAGTGGAGGGGCGGTTATTGGGACAGCCTACGAGCAGTACTTC | CASGGAVIGTAYEQYF | TRBD1 | TRBJ2-7 | TRBV12-5 | few | 16
TGTGCCAGCAGTGGCCGGGGCCTATCGGGCAATCAGCCCCAGCATTTT | CASSGRGLSGNQPQHF | NA | TRBJ1-5 | TRBV6-1 | NA | 16
TGTGCCAGCGGACAGGAGAAGGAAGCTTTCTTT | CASGQEKEAFF | NA | TRBJ1-1 | TRBV21-1 | NA | 11
TGTGCCAGCAGGAGACTAGCGGACTCCTACGAGCAGTACTTC | CASRRLADSYEQYF | TRBD2 | TRBJ2-7 | TRBV6-5 | few | 14
TGTGCCAGCTCATCATCAGGGGGTAGTGGCTACACCTTC | CASSSSGGSGYTF | TRBD1 | TRBJ1-2 | TRBV18 | NA | 13
TGCGCCAGCAGTCTCGGCGGGTTAGCTAGCGGGAGGGCCGCCTACAATGAGCAGTTCTTC | CASSLGGLASGRAAYNEQFF | TRBD2 | TRBJ2-1 | TRBV23-1 | NA | 20